A single sample is the source of the 7 T cell receptor beta chains below, sequenced in a study of response to subunit inactivated influenza vaccine. TCRdb re-called the RT-PCR reads through MiXCR, storing one row per CDR3 protein. The sample contains about 780,000 distinct CDR3 sequences, 15% to 20% of which appear only once. The sample in question was PBMCs from blood, obtained 4 to 6 days after vaccination. These receptors all stem from a man aged 50 to 59 who received an inactivated influenza vaccine.

This clonotype was picked up a small number of times. The chain carries TRBV27 and TRBJ2-5; D is undetermined. The CDR3 length is 13 residues. Germline V lookup: CDR1 MNHEY, CDR2 SMNVEV (reference sequence). Trimming took off 4 bases at V and 7 bases at J, with 13 bases between the two ends. The CDR3 protein is CASSSLALGTQYF. CDR3 bases: TGTGCCAGCAGTTCCTTGGCCTTGGGGACCCAGTACTTC.

This clonotype was seen a few times. The V and J genes are TRBV18 and TRBJ2-7; 7 bases agree with TRBD1. V shed 0 bases, J shed 2 bases, and the junction held 4 bases outside the gene matches. CDR1 and CDR2 (germline): KGHSH, LQKENI. The CDR3 has 15 residues. For the CDR3, the DNA is TGTGCCAGCTCACCACCTATGACAGGGACCTACGAGCAGTACTTC. Translating it yields CASSPPMTGTYEQYF. The entire variable domain, with the rest obtained from reference TRBV18 and TRBJ2-7, is as follows: NAGVMQNPRHLVRRRGQEARLRCSPMKGHSHVYWYRQLPEEGLKFMVYLQKENIIDESGMPKERFSAEFPKEGPSILRIQQVVRGDSAAYFCASSPPMTGTYEQYFGPGTRLTVT.

V usage is TRBV4-1 and J usage is TRBJ1-3; no firm D call. Germline assignment: CDR1 MGHRA and CDR2 YSYEKL. This CDR3 comprises 15 residues. Trimming removed 0 bases from V and 0 bases from J, with 6 bases in between. CDR3 in DNA: TGCGCCAGCAGCCAAGAAAGGTTCTCTGGAAACACCATATATTTT. Its protein product is CASSQERFSGNTIYF.

A few counts support this clonotype. V is TRBV5-1 and J is TRBJ2-5; possible D gene TRBD2, 5 bases. This CDR3 comprises 15 residues. V gave up 4 bases and J gave up 5 bases, with 18 bases separating them. Germline V gene data show CDR1 as SGHRS and CDR2 as YFSETQ. The CDR3 DNA reads as TGCGCCAGCAGCGTACTAGGTTATCCGACGGAGACCCAGTACTTC. It translates to CASSVLGYPTETQYF.

V usage is TRBV3-1 and J usage is TRBJ1-6, with D hard to call. The germline V gene has CDR1 LGHDT and CDR2 YNNKEL (reference sequence). V lost 4 bases and J lost 8, with 12 bases in between. The CDR3 runs to 14 residues. CDR3 sequence reads: CASSRLGRDSPLHF. CDR3 nucleotides: TGTGCCAGCAGCCGCCTAGGGAGGGATTCACCCCTCCACTTT.

The V and J genes are TRBV27 and TRBJ2-7; 10 nucleotides agree with TRBD1. Germline V lookup: CDR1 MNHEY, CDR2 SMNVEV (reference sequence). This CDR3 region has 15 residues. V trimming: 2 bases; J trimming: 7 bases; junction bases outside the gene matches: 8. This chain's CDR3 is CASSLTRGQGGEQYF. The DNA of the CDR3 is TGTGCCAGCAGTTTAACCCGTGGACAGGGGGGTGAGCAGTACTTC.

In this sample, this clonotype turned up a few times. V usage is TRBV4-2 and J usage is TRBJ1-1, with 7 bases that match TRBD1. J gave up 10 bases and V 4 bases, and 3 bases lay outside the gene matches. Germline CDR1 reads LGHNA; CDR2 reads YNFKEQ. CDR3 size: 11 residues. In nucleotides, the CDR3 is TGTGCCAGCAGCCGGAGGGGGCTAGCTTTCTTT. Its translation is CASSRRGLAFF.